This passage covers 31 T cell receptor beta chains from one sample sequenced in a study of T cells after yellow fever vaccination. TCRdb passed the 5' RACE reads through MiXCR, listing each CDR3 protein once. The table records tens of thousands of distinct CDR3 sequences, roughly 7% of them present only once. The specimen was CD8+ T cells sorted from PBMCs, collected more than 8 days after the first yellow fever vaccination. The source is a man younger than 35 who received the YFV17D yellow fever vaccine.

This clonotype was seen ten or more times. The CDR3: CASSPGRLGGYEQYF. For the CDR3, the DNA is TGTGCCAGCAGCCCCGGTAGACTTGGGGGGTACGAGCAGTACTTC. J is TRBJ2-7 and V is TRBV7-9, with D possibly TRBD2 on 6 matching bases. The V end was cut by 5 bases, the J end by 4 bases, with 18 bases between. The CDR3 is 15 amino acids. The germline V gene has CDR1 SEHNR and CDR2 FQNEAQ (reference sequence).

V is TRBV5-1 and J is TRBJ2-7; D is unresolved. The V end lost 4 bases, the J end lost 5 bases, and 19 bases lay between the germline ends. The CDR3 is 15 residues long. The germline V gene encodes CDR1 SGHRS and CDR2 YFSETQ. This CDR3 reads CASSRADPLTNEQYF. The DNA of the CDR3 is TGCGCCAGCAGCCGGGCAGACCCCCTGACAAACGAGCAGTACTTC.

A few counts support this clonotype. The rearrangement joins TRBV7-2 to TRBJ1-5; D remains unclear. The V gene lost 3 bases and the J gene lost 3 bases, with 12 bases spanning the gap. The V gene's germline CDR1 is SGHTA and CDR2 FQGNSA. This CDR3 has 15 amino acids. The CDR3 loop is CASSFLLGSNQPQHF. Written as DNA, the CDR3 is TGTGCCAGCAGCTTTCTTTTGGGATCCAATCAGCCCCAGCATTTT.

This clonotype has only a few counts. V usage is TRBV27 and J usage is TRBJ2-3; 7 bases match TRBD1. The CDR3 loop spans 15 amino acids. V shed 5 bases and J 1 base; nucleotides not matched to a gene: 6. CDR1 is MNHEY, CDR2 SMNVEV, per germline (reference sequence). DNA of the CDR3: TGTGCCAGCAGTGTCGACAGGGTCGGCACAGATACGCAGTATTTT. This codes for CASSVDRVGTDTQYF.

This chain connects TRBV5-5 to TRBJ2-7; tentatively, D is TRBD1 (6 bases). The CDR3 runs to 14 residues. In germline, CDR1 is SGHKS, CDR2 YYEKEE (reference sequence). The V end lost 0 bases, the J end lost 2 bases, and 9 bases lay between the germline ends. CDR3 DNA sequence: TGTGCCAGCAGCTTGGAACAGGGTCCCTACGAGCAGTACTTC. Amino acid sequence: CASSLEQGPYEQYF.

This clonotype was detected a few times. The V and J genes are TRBV7-3 and TRBJ2-7, with D tentatively TRBD1 (6 bases). The germline gives CDR1 SGHTA, CDR2 FQGTGA. Deletions cut 2 bases from V and 7 bases from J, with 15 bases between. The CDR3 totals 14 residues. This chain's CDR3 is CASSLGGRGTEQYF. In nucleotides, the CDR3 is TGTGCCAGCAGCTTAGGGGGCAGGGGTACAGAGCAGTACTTC. Looking up the rest from reference TRBV7-3 and TRBJ2-7 gives the full variable domain: GAGVSQTPSNKVTEKGKYVELRCDPISGHTALYWYRQSLGQGPEFLIYFQGTGAADDSGLPNDRFFAVRPEGSVSTLKIQRTERGDSAVYLCASSLGGRGTEQYFGPGTRLTVT.

The chain links TRBV4-2 to TRBJ1-1; D is undetermined. In germline, CDR1 is LGHNA, CDR2 YNFKEQ. The CDR3 loop spans 16 amino acids. Trimming removed 2 bases from V and 4 bases from J, with 17 bases in between. The CDR3 DNA follows: TGTGCCAGCAGCCAATCCACCCCATCCGTTCCCACTGAAGCTTTCTTT. This gives the protein CASSQSTPSVPTEAFF.

This clonotype was recorded many times. The chain carries TRBV12-3 or TRBV12-4 and TRBJ2-7; 8 bases map to TRBD1. The CDR3 runs to 14 residues. With V trimmed by 3 bases and J by 4 bases, 5 bases remained unmatched. CDR3: CASSFGQGVYEQYF. Written as DNA, the CDR3 is TGTGCCAGCAGTTTCGGACAGGGAGTTTACGAGCAGTACTTC.

V usage is TRBV4-1 and J usage is TRBJ2-2; D is uncertain. The germline V and J ends were trimmed by 6 bases and 0 bases, with 8 bases remaining between them. Germline V CDR1 and CDR2: MGHRA, YSYEKL. This CDR3 has 14 residues. CDR3 coding DNA: TGCGCCAGCAGTCCCCTTGCGAACACCGGGGAGCTGTTTTTT. This translates into CASSPLANTGELFF.

This clonotype was picked up a small number of times. This chain joins TRBV5-1 and TRBJ2-2; no firm D call. From germline, CDR1 is SGHRS and CDR2 YFSETQ. The CDR3 contains 13 residues. Deletions cut 6 bases from V and 0 bases from J, with 6 bases between. DNA for the CDR3: TGCGCCAGCACCGCACCGAACACCGGGGAGCTGTTTTTT. This sequence encodes CASTAPNTGELFF.

The rearrangement joins TRBV11-2 to TRBJ2-5; D ambiguous. V was pared by 3 bases and J by 5 bases, with 7 bases between. Germline CDR1 SGHAT, CDR2 FQNNGV. CDR3 length: 12 amino acids. The CDR3, as DNA: TGTGCCAGCAGCTTCAGTTCGGAGACCCAGTACTTC. As protein: CASSFSSETQYF.

As for this clonotype: Its ends do not fully match the called genes, so a read error is possible. The chain is built from TRBV11-2 and TRBJ1-3; D is perhaps TRBD1 (5 bases). This CDR3 is 17 amino acids long. Germline CDR1 and CDR2: SGHAT and FQNNGV. In nucleotides, the CDR3 is TGTGCCAGCAGCATAGAAAGTGGGACGTGGGATGGAAACACCATATATTTT. It encodes CASSIESGTWDGNTIYF.

This clonotype was counted many times. The rearrangement links TRBV3-1 to TRBJ2-7; no clear D gene. CDR3 size: 12 residues. Germline lookup yields CDR1 LGHDT and CDR2 YNNKEL (reference sequence). V lost 0 bases, J lost 4 bases, and 4 bases lay in between. CDR3 amino acids: CASSQETYEQYF. CDR3 in DNA: TGTGCCAGCAGCCAAGAAACGTACGAGCAGTACTTC.

A few counts support this clonotype. The chain recombines TRBV7-9 with TRBJ2-5, with a tentative D call TRBD1 (5 bases). CDR1 is SEHNR and CDR2 is FQNEAQ in the germline V gene (reference sequence). The CDR3 is made up of 15 amino acids. The germline V and J ends were trimmed by 5 bases and 4 bases, with 17 bases remaining between them. CDR3 in amino acids: CASSHGWQGGETQYF. Here the CDR3 DNA reads TGTGCCAGCAGCCACGGGTGGCAGGGTGGAGAGACCCAGTACTTC.

This chain joins TRBV18 and TRBJ2-4; D gene uncertain. Trimming shortened V by 0 bases and J by 4 bases, and 7 bases separated the two germline ends. Germline V CDR1 and CDR2: KGHSH, LQKENI. The CDR3 runs 14 residues. The CDR3: CASSPPTPKNIQYF. The DNA for the CDR3 is TGTGCCAGCTCACCACCAACTCCGAAAAACATTCAGTACTTC.

This chain links TRBV9 with TRBJ2-3, with 8 bases matching TRBD1. The junction had 10 bases not matched to a gene; V was cut back by 3 bases and J by 4 bases. The CDR3 loop spans 16 amino acids. Germline V gene data show CDR1 as SGDLS and CDR2 as YYNGEE. The CDR3 reads CASSDPRGRDSDTQYF. In DNA, the CDR3 is TGTGCCAGCAGCGATCCCAGGGGGCGCGACTCAGATACGCAGTATTTT.

At least ten counts were recorded for this clonotype. The chain uses TRBV29-1 and TRBJ2-1; D may correspond to TRBD1 or TRBD2 (5 bases each). Trimming cost V 7 bases and J 4 bases, with 14 bases left between them. Germline V CDR1 and CDR2: SQVTM, ANQGSEA. The CDR3 is made up of 13 amino acids. The CDR3 reads CSGTEGIYNEQFF. CDR3 in DNA: TGCAGCGGTACCGAGGGGATATACAATGAGCAGTTCTTC.

This clonotype came up many times. The chain joins TRBV5-7 to TRBJ1-5, with D uncertain. TRBV5-7 is filed as an ORF, its function uncertain. The V and J ends lost 6 bases and 3 bases respectively, with 10 bases between them. The CDR3 is made up of 13 amino acids. The CDR3 nucleotides are TGTGCCAGCAACATCGGGGTCAATCAGCCCCAGCATTTT. Protein sequence: CASNIGVNQPQHF.

This clonotype was seen just once. This clone may be a read error of a much larger clone one base away. The chain recombines TRBV7-2 with TRBJ1-2; 7 bases fit TRBD1. Germline assignment: CDR1 SGHTA and CDR2 FQGNSA. This CDR3 has 15 amino acids. The CDR3 protein is CDSSLPGTAREGYTF. The CDR3, as DNA: TGTGACAGCAGCTTACCCGGGACAGCAAGGGAGGGCTACACCTTC.

This clonotype was counted ten times or more. The chain has TRBV18 and TRBJ2-5; no definite D call. V lost 2 bases and J 5 bases, leaving 12 bases between the germline ends. Germline loops: CDR1 KGHSH, CDR2 LQKENI. The CDR3 loop spans 14 amino acids. This CDR3 reads CASSPGNSPETQYF. CDR3 bases: TGTGCCAGCTCACCAGGGAACAGCCCGGAGACCCAGTACTTC. Based on the CDR3 plus reference TRBV18 and TRBJ2-5, the full variable domain is NAGVMQNPRHLVRRRGQEARLRCSPMKGHSHVYWYRQLPEEGLKFMVYLQKENIIDESGMPKERFSAEFPKEGPSILRIQQVVRGDSAAYFCASSPGNSPETQYFGPGTRLLVL.

Ten or more counts support this clonotype. V gene TRBV7-9 combines with J gene TRBJ2-1; 7 bases match TRBD1. Germline V gene lookup returns CDR1 SEHNR and CDR2 FQNEAQ (reference sequence). The CDR3 extends over 15 amino acids. Losses at the gene ends were 3 bases for V and 8 bases for J; bases not matched to a gene: 10. The CDR3 here is CASSFSDRVGDEQFF. CDR3 nucleotides: TGTGCCAGCAGCTTCTCCGACAGGGTAGGGGATGAGCAGTTCTTC.

CDR3 sequence (DNA): TGTGCCAGTAGTGGTGGTCCCCTCTACAATGAGCAGTTCTTC. This sequence encodes CASSGGPLYNEQFF. This chain uses TRBV19 with TRBJ2-1, with no clear D. This CDR3 is built from 14 residues. Germline-derived CDR1 and CDR2 are LNHDA and SQIVND (reference sequence). V lost 5 bases, J lost 3 bases, and 11 bases lay in between.

This clonotype has more than one count but fewer than ten. The chain combines TRBV7-9 with TRBJ1-2; a possible D gene is TRBD1 (5 bases). The CDR3 extends over 13 amino acids. Deletions cut 5 bases from V and 5 bases from J, with 12 bases between. Germline V gene sequence: CDR1 SEHNR, CDR2 FQNEAQ (reference sequence). CDR3 protein: CASSPTESYGYTF. The CDR3 coding sequence is TGTGCCAGCAGCCCGACAGAGAGTTATGGCTACACCTTC.

A few counts support this clonotype. The V and J genes are TRBV5-4 and TRBJ2-7; 7 bases line up with TRBD1. Germline V lookup: CDR1 SGHNT, CDR2 YYREEE (reference sequence). The CDR3 is 15 amino acids. J was trimmed by 5 bases and V by 2 bases; bases with no gene match: 10. In DNA, the CDR3 is TGTGCCAGCAGCTTAAGACAGGGTTTATGGGACGAGCAGTACTTC. Translating gives CASSLRQGLWDEQYF.

This clonotype occurred many times. The chain uses TRBV2 and TRBJ1-3, with D perhaps matching TRBD1 (5 bases). With 2 bases removed from V and 2 bases from J, the gap between germline ends came to 7 bases. This CDR3 comprises 14 residues. The germline V gene encodes CDR1 SNHLY and CDR2 FYNNEI. CDR3 sequence (DNA): TGTGCCAGCAGTGAATCAGGGACTGGAAACACCATATATTTT. Its protein product is CASSESGTGNTIYF.

To note about this clonotype: Possible read error: a much larger clone is one base away. The chain has TRBV4-2 and TRBJ1-4, with unresolved D. V was trimmed by 4 bases and J by 4 bases, leaving 19 bases between them. The CDR3 has 17 amino acids. CDR1 and CDR2 from the germline V gene are LGHNA and YNFKEQ. CDR3 amino acids: CASSRLTRHTGNEKLFF. CDR3 bases: TGTGCCAGCAGCCGACTAACTCGGCATACTGGTAATGAAAAACTGTTTTTT.

This clonotype has at least ten counts. The chain recombines TRBV4-3 with TRBJ1-3; D remains ambiguous. The CDR3 covers 14 residues. V lost 0 bases to trimming and J lost 7 bases, with 10 bases between them. Germline-derived CDR1 and CDR2 are LGHNA and YSLEER. Here the CDR3 reads CASSQDGPGNTIYF. CDR3 DNA sequence: TGCGCCAGCAGCCAAGATGGGCCGGGGAACACCATATATTTT.

The J gene is TRBJ1-2, the V gene TRBV14; TRBD1 aligns across 9 bases. The V gene end was trimmed by 8 bases and the J gene end by 6 bases; junction bases not matched to a gene: 13. The germline CDR1 and CDR2 sequences are SGHDN and FVKESK. There are 15 residues in the CDR3. CDR3 in amino acids: CASSPTQGARDGYTF. Written as DNA, the CDR3 is TGTGCCAGCTCCCCGACACAGGGGGCGCGAGATGGCTACACCTTC.

This clonotype was counted once. The chain is built from TRBV28 and TRBJ2-7, with TRBD1 matching 9 bases. The CDR3 loop spans 16 amino acids. Germline V lookup: CDR1 MDHEN, CDR2 SYDVKM. V trimming: 4 bases; J trimming: 5 bases; junction bases outside the gene matches: 12. The CDR3 loop reads CASSSPPHRGPHEQYV. CDR3 nucleotides: TGTGCCAGCAGTTCCCCACCTCACAGGGGGCCCCACGAGCAGTACGTC.

This chain links TRBV5-1 with TRBJ1-1; D is possibly TRBD1 (5 bases). The V gene's germline CDR1 is SGHRS and CDR2 YFSETQ. The CDR3 is 17 amino acids. Trimming stripped 0 bases from V and 3 bases from J, with 18 bases between. The CDR3 coding sequence is TGCGCCAGCAGCTTGGAGGGGTCAGGGACGGGGTACACTGAAGCTTTCTTT. Translation: CASSLEGSGTGYTEAFF.

In its sample, this clonotype was seen many times. The genes are TRBV27 and TRBJ2-7; 7 nucleotides agree with TRBD1. This CDR3 has 15 residues. J gave up 0 bases and V 7 bases, and 9 bases lay outside the gene matches. Germline values: CDR1 MNHEY, CDR2 SMNVEV (reference sequence). The CDR3 DNA follows: TGTGCCAGCACTCGGTCGGGACAGACCTCCTACGAGCAGTACTTC. Protein product: CASTRSGQTSYEQYF.